These 5 T cell receptor beta chains share one sample of origin, sequenced in a study of long-term antiretroviral therapy in people with HIV. Researchers ran immunoSEQ v3.0 at survey level. Produced via immunoSEQ multiplex PCR; TCRdb's table is partial and in-frame only. Found here are more than 25,000 clones, about 90% of them singletons; the top ten hold more than 0.8%. The material sequenced was unsorted PBMCs, taken 2 years after starting antiretroviral therapy. Receptor source: a man aged 50-59 years with HIV.

The chain has TRBV11-2 and TRBJ2-6, with D unclear. From germline, CDR1 is SGHAT and CDR2 FQNNGV. The V and J ends lost 5 bases and 0 bases respectively, with 8 bases between them. The CDR3 extends over 15 amino acids. This CDR3 is CASSLMISGANVLTF. As DNA, the CDR3 is TGTGCCAGCAGCCTCATGATCTCTGGGGCCAACGTCCTGACTTTC.

The chain uses TRBV28 and TRBJ2-7, with 7 bases matching TRBD1. V lost 6 bases and J lost 0; bases outside the gene matches: 8. The germline V gene encodes CDR1 MDHEN and CDR2 SYDVKM. The CDR3 consists of 15 residues. Here the CDR3 DNA reads TGTGCCAGCAGAAGAGACAGGGTCAGCTCCTACGAGCAGTACTTC. Protein: CASRRDRVSSYEQYF. Full variable domain (outside the CDR3, taken from reference TRBV28 and TRBJ2-7): DVKVTQSSRYLVKRTGEKVFLECVQDMDHENMFWYRQDPGLGLRLIYFSYDVKMKEKGDIPEGYSVSREKKERFSLILESASTNQTSMYLCASRRDRVSSYEQYFGPGTRLTVT.

The sample holds a few counts of this clone. The chain joins TRBV7-8 to TRBJ1-1; perhaps TRBD1 as D (5 bases). From germline, CDR1 is SGHVS and CDR2 FQNEAQ. V dropped 2 bases and J dropped 4 bases, with 17 bases sitting between them. The CDR3 runs 16 residues. The CDR3 nucleotides are TGTGCCAGCAGCTTAAGGAGGGACCCACGGGGCACTGAAGCTTTCTTT. This gives the protein CASSLRRDPRGTEAFF.

V is TRBV28 and J is TRBJ2-1; the D is unclear. Germline lookup yields CDR1 MDHEN and CDR2 SYDVKM. V shed 4 bases and J shed 0 bases, with 16 bases lying between them. The CDR3 runs 17 residues. The CDR3 sequence: CASSYPERVNSYNEQFF. CDR3 DNA sequence: TGTGCCAGCAGTTACCCCGAACGGGTCAACTCCTACAATGAGCAGTTCTTC. Full variable domain (outside the CDR3, taken from reference TRBV28 and TRBJ2-1): DVKVTQSSRYLVKRTGEKVFLECVQDMDHENMFWYRQDPGLGLRLIYFSYDVKMKEKGDIPEGYSVSREKKERFSLILESASTNQTSMYLCASSYPERVNSYNEQFFGPGTRLTVL.

The chain is built from TRBV6-5 and TRBJ2-1; tentatively, D is TRBD2 (5 bases). V shed 5 bases and J shed 9 bases, with 8 bases lying between them. The CDR3 covers 11 residues. CDR1 is MNHEY and CDR2 is SVGAGI in the germline V gene. The CDR3 bases are TGTGCCAGCAGTCTGGGGAGTGAGCAGTTCTTC. Protein: CASSLGSEQFF.